Sequencing of this TCR beta chain was carried out in a study of cytomegalovirus exposure and HLA in healthy donors. Notes on the study in general: Associated with HLA alleles at 0.05 false discovery rate in a later analysis were about 17,000 TCR beta sequences.

All the people who gave samples were healthy bone marrow donors. This PCR relied on a set of 60 Vbeta primers and 13 Jbeta primers. The method was immunoSEQ multiplex PCR; TCRdb's version includes in-frame clones alone and lacks a portion of them. The specimen's table records tens of thousands of clones. Comment on this clone: Its specificity is not known.

Germline CDR1 is MNHEY and CDR2 is SVGAGI. The CDR3 covers 13 residues. V lost 0 bases to trimming and J lost 2 bases, with 5 bases between them. The source of this sequence is a woman aged 40 to 49 in good health and CMV-seropositive. The rearrangement joins TRBV6-5 to TRBJ2-7; D unresolved. Source material: PBMCs. CDR3: CASSYSGTYEQYF. For the CDR3, the DNA is TGTGCCAGCAGTTACTCGGGCACCTACGAGCAGTACTTC.